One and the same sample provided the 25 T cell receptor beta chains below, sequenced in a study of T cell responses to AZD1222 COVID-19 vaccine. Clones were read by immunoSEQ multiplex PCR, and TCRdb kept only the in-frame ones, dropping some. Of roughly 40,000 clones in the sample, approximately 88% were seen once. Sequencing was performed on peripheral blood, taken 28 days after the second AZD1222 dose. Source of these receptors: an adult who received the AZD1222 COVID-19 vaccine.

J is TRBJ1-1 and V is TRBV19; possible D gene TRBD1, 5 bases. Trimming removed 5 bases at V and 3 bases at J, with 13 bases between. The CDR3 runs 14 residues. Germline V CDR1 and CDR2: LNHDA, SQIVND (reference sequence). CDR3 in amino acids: CASSPRGRDTEAFF. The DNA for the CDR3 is TGTGCCAGTAGTCCCCGAGGCAGGGACACTGAAGCTTTCTTT. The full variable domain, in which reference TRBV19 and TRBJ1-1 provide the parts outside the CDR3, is DGGITQSPKYLFRKEGQNVTLSCEQNLNHDAMYWYRQDPGQGLRLIYYSQIVNDFQKGDIAEGYSVSREKKESFPLTVTSAQKNPTAFYLCASSPRGRDTEAFFGQGTRLTVV.

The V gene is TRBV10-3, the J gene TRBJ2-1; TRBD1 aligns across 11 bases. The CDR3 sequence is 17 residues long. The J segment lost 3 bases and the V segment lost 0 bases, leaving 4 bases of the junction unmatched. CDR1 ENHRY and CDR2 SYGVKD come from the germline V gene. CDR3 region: CAISESRGTGGYNEQFF. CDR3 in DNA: TGTGCCATCAGTGAGTCGAGAGGGACAGGGGGCTACAATGAGCAGTTCTTC.

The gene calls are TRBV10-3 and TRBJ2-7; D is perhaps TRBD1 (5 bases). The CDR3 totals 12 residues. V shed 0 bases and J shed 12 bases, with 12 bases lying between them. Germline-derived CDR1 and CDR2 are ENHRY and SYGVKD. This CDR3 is CAISESGASRYF. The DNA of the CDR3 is TGTGCCATCAGTGAGTCAGGGGCTTCTCGGTACTTC.

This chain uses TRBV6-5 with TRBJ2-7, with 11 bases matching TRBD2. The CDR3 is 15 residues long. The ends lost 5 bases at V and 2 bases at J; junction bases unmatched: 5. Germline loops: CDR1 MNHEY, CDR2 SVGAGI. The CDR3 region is CASSPPLAGAYEQYF. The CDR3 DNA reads TGTGCCAGCAGTCCGCCACTAGCGGGAGCCTACGAGCAGTACTTC.

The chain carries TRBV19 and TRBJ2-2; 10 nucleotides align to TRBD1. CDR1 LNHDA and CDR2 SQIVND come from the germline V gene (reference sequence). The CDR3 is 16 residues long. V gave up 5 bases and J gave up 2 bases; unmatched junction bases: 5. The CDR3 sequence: CASSPRTGGNTGELFF. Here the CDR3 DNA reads TGTGCCAGTAGTCCCCGGACAGGGGGAAACACCGGGGAGCTGTTTTTT.

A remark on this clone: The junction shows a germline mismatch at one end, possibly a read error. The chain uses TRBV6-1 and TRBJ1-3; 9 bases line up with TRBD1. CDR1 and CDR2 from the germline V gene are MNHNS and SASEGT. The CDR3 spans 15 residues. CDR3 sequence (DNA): TGTGCCAGCACTGAACAGGGGGCTTCTGGAAACACCATATATTTT. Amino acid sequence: CASTEQGASGNTIYF.

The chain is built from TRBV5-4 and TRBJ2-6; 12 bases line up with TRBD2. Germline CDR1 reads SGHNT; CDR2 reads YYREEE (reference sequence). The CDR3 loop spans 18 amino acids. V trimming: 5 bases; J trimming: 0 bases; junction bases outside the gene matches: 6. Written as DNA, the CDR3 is TGTGCCAGCAGAGTGGGGACTAGCGGGTACTCTGGGGCCAACGTCCTGACTTTC. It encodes CASRVGTSGYSGANVLTF.

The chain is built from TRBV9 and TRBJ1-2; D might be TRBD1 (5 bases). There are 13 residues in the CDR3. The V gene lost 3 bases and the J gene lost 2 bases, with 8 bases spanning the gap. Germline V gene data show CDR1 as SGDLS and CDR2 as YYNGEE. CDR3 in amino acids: CASSDYRNYGYTF. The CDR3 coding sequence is TGTGCCAGCAGCGACTACAGGAACTATGGCTACACCTTC.

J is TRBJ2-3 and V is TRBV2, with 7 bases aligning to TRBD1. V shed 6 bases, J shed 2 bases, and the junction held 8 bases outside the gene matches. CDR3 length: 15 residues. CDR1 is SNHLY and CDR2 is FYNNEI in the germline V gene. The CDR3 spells CASRSGTAVTDTQYF. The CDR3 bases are TGTGCCAGCAGGTCCGGGACAGCAGTCACAGATACGCAGTATTTT.

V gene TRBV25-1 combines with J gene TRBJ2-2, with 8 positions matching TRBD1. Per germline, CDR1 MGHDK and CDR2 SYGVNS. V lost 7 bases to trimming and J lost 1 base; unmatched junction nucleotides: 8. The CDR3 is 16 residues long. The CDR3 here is CASTPVGTGNTGELFF. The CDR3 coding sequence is TGTGCCAGCACCCCGGTCGGGACAGGGAACACCGGGGAGCTGTTTTTT. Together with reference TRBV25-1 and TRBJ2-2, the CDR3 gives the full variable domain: EADIYQTPRYLVIGTGKKITLECSQTMGHDKMYWYQQDPGMELHLIHYSYGVNSTEKGDLSSESTVSRIRTEHFPLTLESARPSHTSQYLCASTPVGTGNTGELFFGEGSRLTVL.

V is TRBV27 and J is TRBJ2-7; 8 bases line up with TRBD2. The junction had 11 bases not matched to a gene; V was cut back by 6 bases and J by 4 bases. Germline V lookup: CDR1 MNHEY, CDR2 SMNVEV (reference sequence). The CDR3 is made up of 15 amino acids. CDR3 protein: CASRTHNGRGYEQYF. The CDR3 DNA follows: TGTGCCAGCAGGACCCATAACGGGAGGGGGTACGAGCAGTACTTC.

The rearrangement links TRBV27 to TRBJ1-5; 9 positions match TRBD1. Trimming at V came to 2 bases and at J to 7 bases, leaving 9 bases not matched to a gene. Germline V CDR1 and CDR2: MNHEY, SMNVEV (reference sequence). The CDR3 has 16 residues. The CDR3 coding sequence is TGTGCCAGCAGTTTAACCCCGGGACAGGGAGGCCAGCCCCAGCATTTT. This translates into CASSLTPGQGGQPQHF.

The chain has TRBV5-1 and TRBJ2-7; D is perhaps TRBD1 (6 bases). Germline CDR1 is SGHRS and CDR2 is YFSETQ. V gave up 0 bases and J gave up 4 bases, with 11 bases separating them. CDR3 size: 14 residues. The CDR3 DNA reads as TGCGCCAGCAGCTTGGCGGGGACACCTTACGAGCAGTACTTC. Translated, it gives CASSLAGTPYEQYF.

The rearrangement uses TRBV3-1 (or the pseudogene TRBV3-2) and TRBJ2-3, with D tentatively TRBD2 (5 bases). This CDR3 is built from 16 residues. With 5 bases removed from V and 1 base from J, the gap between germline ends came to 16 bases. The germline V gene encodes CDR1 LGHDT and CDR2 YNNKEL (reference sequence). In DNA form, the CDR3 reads TGTGCCAGCAGCAAACCTACTAGACTGGGCACAGATACGCAGTATTTT. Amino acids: CASSKPTRLGTDTQYF.

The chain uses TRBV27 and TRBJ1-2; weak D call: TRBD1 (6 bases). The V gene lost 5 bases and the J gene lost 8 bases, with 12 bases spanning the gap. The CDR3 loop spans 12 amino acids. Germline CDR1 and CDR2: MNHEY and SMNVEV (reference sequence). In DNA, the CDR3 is TGTGCCAGCAGTCCCCCAGGGGCCGGCTACACCTTC. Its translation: CASSPPGAGYTF.

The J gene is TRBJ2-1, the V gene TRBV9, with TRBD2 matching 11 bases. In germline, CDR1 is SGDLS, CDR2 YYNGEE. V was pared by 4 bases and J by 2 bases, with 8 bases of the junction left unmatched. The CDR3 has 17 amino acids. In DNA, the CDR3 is TGTGCCAGCAGCCCCCAGGGACTAGCGGAGGCCTACAATGAGCAGTTCTTC. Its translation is CASSPQGLAEAYNEQFF.

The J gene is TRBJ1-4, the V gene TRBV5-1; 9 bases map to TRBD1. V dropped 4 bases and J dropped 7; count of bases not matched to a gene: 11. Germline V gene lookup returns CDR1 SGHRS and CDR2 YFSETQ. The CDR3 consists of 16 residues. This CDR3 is CASSPAPPGQGEKLFF. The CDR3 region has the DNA TGCGCCAGCAGCCCGGCGCCCCCGGGACAGGGTGAAAAACTGTTTTTT.

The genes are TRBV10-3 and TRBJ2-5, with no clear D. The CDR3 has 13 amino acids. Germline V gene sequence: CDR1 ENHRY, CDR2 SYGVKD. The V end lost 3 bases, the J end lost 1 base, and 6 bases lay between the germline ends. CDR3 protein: CAISESTQETQYF. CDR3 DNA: TGTGCCATCAGTGAAAGCACCCAAGAGACCCAGTACTTC.

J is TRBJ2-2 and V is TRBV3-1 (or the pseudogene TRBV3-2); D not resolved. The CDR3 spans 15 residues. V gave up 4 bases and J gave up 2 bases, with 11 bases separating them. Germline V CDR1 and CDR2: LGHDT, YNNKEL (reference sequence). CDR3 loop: CASSLSEINTGELFF. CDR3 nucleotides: TGTGCCAGCAGCCTGTCCGAGATTAACACCGGGGAGCTGTTTTTT.

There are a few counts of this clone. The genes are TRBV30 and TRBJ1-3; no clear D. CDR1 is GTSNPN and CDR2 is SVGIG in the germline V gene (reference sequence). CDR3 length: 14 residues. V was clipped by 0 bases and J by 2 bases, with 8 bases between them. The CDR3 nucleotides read TGTGCCTGGAGTGTACTCGGGGCTGGAAACACCATATATTTT. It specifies CAWSVLGAGNTIYF.

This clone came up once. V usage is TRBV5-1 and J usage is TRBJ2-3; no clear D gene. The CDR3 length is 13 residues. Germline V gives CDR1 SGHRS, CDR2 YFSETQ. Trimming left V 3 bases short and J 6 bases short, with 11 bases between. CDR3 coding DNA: TGCGCCAGCAGCTCCCAACCCACCGATACGCAGTATTTT. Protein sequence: CASSSQPTDTQYF.

CDR3 sequence (DNA): TGCGCCAGCAGCTTGGGGGACGGCAATCAGCCCCAGCATTTT. Protein: CASSLGDGNQPQHF. J is TRBJ1-5 and V is TRBV5-1; D is perhaps TRBD1 (5 bases). Germline CDR1 and CDR2: SGHRS and YFSETQ. The CDR3 spans 14 residues. Trimming removed 0 bases from V and 2 bases from J, with 6 bases in between.

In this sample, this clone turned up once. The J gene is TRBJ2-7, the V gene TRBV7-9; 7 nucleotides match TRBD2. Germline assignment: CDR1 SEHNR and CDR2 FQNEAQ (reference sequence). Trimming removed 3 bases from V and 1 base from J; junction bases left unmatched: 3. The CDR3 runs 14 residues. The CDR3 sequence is CASSFAAGSYEQYF. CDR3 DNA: TGTGCCAGCAGCTTTGCAGCGGGGTCCTACGAGCAGTACTTC.

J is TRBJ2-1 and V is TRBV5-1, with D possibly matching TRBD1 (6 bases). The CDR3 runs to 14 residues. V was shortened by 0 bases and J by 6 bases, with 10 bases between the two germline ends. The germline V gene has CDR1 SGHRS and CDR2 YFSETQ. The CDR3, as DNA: TGCGCCAGCAGCTTGGGGGTACAGGGCAATGAGCAGTTCTTC. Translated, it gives CASSLGVQGNEQFF.

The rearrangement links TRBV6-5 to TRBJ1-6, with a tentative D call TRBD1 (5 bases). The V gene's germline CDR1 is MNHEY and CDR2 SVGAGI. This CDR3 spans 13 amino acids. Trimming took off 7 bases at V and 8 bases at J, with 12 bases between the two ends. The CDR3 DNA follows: TGTGCCAGCACTGGGGGTTTGTATTCACCCCTCCACTTT. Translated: CASTGGLYSPLHF.